Here is one T cell receptor (beta chain) with its context. The antigen remains undetermined. The data stem from a study of regulatory T cells in long-lasting Graves disease. General observations from the study: Preferential use of TRBV28, TRBJ1-2 and TRBJ2-5 was seen in persistent disease. Newly diagnosed Graves' patients had higher TCR diversity than persistent ones.

According to the study, TCR beta libraries were built with iRepertoire HTBI primers and CDR3-region Arm-PCR. MiXCR, applied by TCRdb to the multiplex PCR reads, yields one record per CDR3 protein. This sample carries roughly 350,000 distinct CDR3 sequences, around 15% of them seen once, and the ten largest clones take around 20%. V lost 5 bases and J lost 6; bases outside the gene matches: 7. This CDR3 is built from 14 residues. CDR1 is SNHLY, CDR2 FYNNEI, per germline. Time point noted: newly diagnosed GD, antithyroid drugs for less than 3 months. The TCR library was made from RNA extracted from PBMCs. The same sample was also used in a study of T cells in Graves' hyperthyroidism and ophthalmopathy. As that report states: Each diagnosis drew on symptoms, thyroxine, TRAb, thyroid ultrasound and orbital computed tomography findings. Ophthalmopathy got predicted by the model a median 6.5 months before its onset.

The gene calls are TRBV2 and TRBJ2-7; TRBD1 matches at 10 bases. The sample here was peripheral blood mononuclear cells (PBMCs), taken at new diagnosis, from a patient treated with antithyroid drugs. This TCR was recovered from a woman younger than 30 with Graves disease. The CDR3 loop is CASSLSGTGVEQYF. Here the CDR3 DNA reads TGTGCCAGCAGTTTGTCCGGGACAGGGGTCGAGCAGTACTTC.